This T cell receptor (beta chain) was found in a study of blood T cell repertoires in COVID-19. Study overall: The samples span acute and convalescent COVID-19 from the United States, Italy and Spain. The cDNA or gDNA used as material had been derived from T cells, B-cell-depleted T cells, or PBMCs.

Study processing details: Reference gene primers were amplified, and this amplification served to estimate nucleated cell counts. Produced via immunoSEQ multiplex PCR; TCRdb's table is partial and in-frame only. The DNA was the basis for D and trimming; V, J and clone size are from that table. The sample has approximately 91,000 clones, less than 85% seen once. The germline gives CDR1 SEHNR, CDR2 FQNEAQ (reference sequence). V was trimmed by 8 bases and J by 0 bases, leaving 7 bases between them. The CDR3 totals 13 residues. This sequence originates from a man aged 65 to 85 with acute or convalescent COVID-19. The genes are TRBV7-9 and TRBJ1-4, with D possibly TRBD1 on 5 matching bases. Sample: peripheral blood. In DNA form, the CDR3 reads TGTGCCAGCTCAGGGCCAACTAATGAAAAACTGTTTTTT. It is translated as CASSGPTNEKLFF. The full variable domain, completed using reference TRBV7-9 and TRBJ1-4, is DTGVSQNPRHKITKRGQNVTFRCDPISEHNRLYWYRQTLGQGPEFLTYFQNEAQLEKSRLLSDRFSAERPKGSFSTLEIQRTEQGDSAMYLCASSGPTNEKLFFGSGTQLSVL.